The source of this TCR beta chain is a study of regulatory T cells in long-lasting Graves disease. General study findings and limits: Researchers examined only peripheral blood and not thyroid tissue.

The CDR3 is 17 residues long. Germline CDR1 MGHDK, CDR2 SYGVNS. Noted time point: newly diagnosed GD, antithyroid drugs for less than 3 months. There was RNA extracted from PBMCs, and the TCR library was made from it. Those enrolled as patients came out of an endocrinology department in Xi'an, China. Construction of the TCR beta libraries employed iRepertoire HTBI primers in conjunction with Arm-PCR of CDR3 regions. TCRdb reanalysed the multiplex PCR reads using MiXCR and keeps one entry per CDR3 protein. The sample consists of around 480,000 distinct CDR3 sequences, roughly 15% of them appearing once. Worth noting for this clonotype: What it recognizes is unknown. Compared with germline, one end of the junction differs, possibly owing to a read error.

The same sample was also studied in work on T cells in Graves' hyperthyroidism and ophthalmopathy. From that second work: Within blood appeared most thyroid clonotypes that had expanded above 0.001. It was a median about 7.1 months before onset that the model predicted ophthalmopathy.

The receptor was isolated from a woman aged 35 to 60 with Graves disease. The sequences come from peripheral blood mononuclear cells (PBMCs), collected at new diagnosis, from a patient treated with antithyroid drugs. This chain connects TRBV25-1 to TRBJ2-3; D is possibly TRBD1 (6 bases). CDR3 amino acids: CASSGTPGHTFTDAQYF. DNA of the CDR3: TGTGCCAGCAGTGGCACCCCGGGACATACTTTCACAGATGCGCAGTATTTT.